This is a list of T cell receptor beta chains from one sample in a study of T-cell memory formation after mild COVID-19. MiXCR, run by TCRdb on the 5' RACE reads, gives a single entry per CDR3 protein. Altogether roughly 560,000 distinct CDR3 sequences are present, roughly 21% being singletons, with the ten largest covering approximately 12%. Sequenced: PBMCs or a T cell subset sorted from them (not recorded which). The receptors were gathered from an adult woman who had mild COVID-19 (a few samples of this study predate the infection). Cell type and time point are not known. Both conserved end residues are part of each CDR3. D genes are given only for firm matches. Clone size is given for some rows only: seen once, a few or many times, or a class if the clone is expanded.

d_gene: .; j_gene: TRBJ1-5; abundance: few; v_gene: TRBV6-1; CDR3aa: CASLGQGPNQPQHF; CDR3nt: TGTGCCAGCCTAGGGCAGGGCCCCAATCAGCCCCAGCATTTT
d_gene: .; j_gene: TRBJ2-7; abundance: few; v_gene: TRBV5-6; CDR3aa: CASSSRGNFHEQYF; CDR3nt: TGTGCCAGCAGCTCCAGAGGGAACTTCCACGAGCAGTACTTC
d_gene: .; j_gene: TRBJ1-1; abundance: few; v_gene: TRBV4-1; CDR3aa: CASSRIYGDNTEAFF; CDR3nt: TGCGCCAGCAGCCGAATATACGGGGATAACACTGAAGCTTTCTTT
d_gene: .; j_gene: TRBJ1-2; abundance: .; v_gene: TRBV20-1; CDR3aa: CSARQPGYGYTF; CDR3nt: TGCAGTGCTAGACAGCCCGGCTATGGCTACACCTTC
d_gene: .; j_gene: TRBJ2-1; abundance: few; v_gene: TRBV5-6; CDR3aa: CASSPGGRAYNEQFF; CDR3nt: TGTGCCAGCAGCCCTGGGGGGCGGGCATACAATGAGCAGTTCTTC
d_gene: TRBD2; j_gene: TRBJ2-2; abundance: .; v_gene: TRBV6-5; CDR3aa: CASRDLAGGPTGELFF; CDR3nt: TGTGCCAGCAGAGATCTAGCGGGGGGGCCCACCGGGGAGCTGTTTTTT
d_gene: TRBD1; j_gene: TRBJ2-5; abundance: many; v_gene: TRBV5-1; CDR3aa: CASSLGQGEETQYF; CDR3nt: TGCGCCAGCAGCTTGGGACAGGGAGAAGAGACCCAGTACTTC
d_gene: TRBD1; j_gene: TRBJ2-1; abundance: many; v_gene: TRBV5-5; CDR3aa: CASSFYIVPTGWTYNEQFF; CDR3nt: TGTGCCAGCAGCTTCTATATCGTCCCGACAGGGTGGACCTACAATGAGCAGTTCTTC
d_gene: .; j_gene: TRBJ1-2; abundance: .; v_gene: TRBV6-1; CDR3aa: CASTPGVYGYTF; CDR3nt: TGTGCCAGCACTCCAGGGGTTTATGGCTACACCTTC
d_gene: TRBD2; j_gene: TRBJ2-3; abundance: .; v_gene: TRBV3-1; CDR3aa: CASSRRPSGRTDTQYF; CDR3nt: TGTGCCAGCAGCCGCCGTCCGAGCGGGAGGACAGATACGCAGTATTTT
d_gene: TRBD2; j_gene: TRBJ2-5; abundance: .; v_gene: TRBV5-1; CDR3aa: CASSWGLAGEAQETQYF; CDR3nt: TGCGCCAGCAGCTGGGGACTAGCGGGGGAGGCCCAAGAGACCCAGTACTTC
d_gene: TRBD1; j_gene: TRBJ2-5; abundance: once; v_gene: TRBV7-7; CDR3aa: CASSLPGQATETQYF; CDR3nt: TGTGCCAGCAGCTTGCCGGGACAGGCGACAGAGACCCAGTACTTC
d_gene: TRBD2; j_gene: TRBJ2-1; abundance: few; v_gene: TRBV5-1; CDR3aa: CASSLLGLAANEQFF; CDR3nt: TGCGCCAGCAGCTTGTTGGGACTAGCGGCTAATGAGCAGTTCTTC
d_gene: .; j_gene: TRBJ2-7; abundance: .; v_gene: TRBV12-3/TRBV12-4; CDR3aa: CASSFDGPLYEQYF; CDR3nt: TGTGCCAGCAGTTTCGACGGACCGCTCTACGAGCAGTACTTC
d_gene: TRBD2; j_gene: TRBJ2-1; abundance: few; v_gene: TRBV12-3/TRBV12-4; CDR3aa: CASSPWTSGWNNEQFF; CDR3nt: TGTGCCAGCAGTCCTTGGACTAGCGGGTGGAACAATGAGCAGTTCTTC
d_gene: TRBD1; j_gene: TRBJ2-3; abundance: few; v_gene: TRBV29-1; CDR3aa: CSTRGRRQGTTDTQYF; CDR3nt: TGCAGCACCCGTGGCCGGAGACAGGGGACCACAGATACGCAGTATTTT
d_gene: .; j_gene: TRBJ2-7; abundance: few; v_gene: TRBV5-1; CDR3aa: CASSPGDTRSYEQYF; CDR3nt: TGCGCCAGCAGCCCAGGGGACACTCGCTCCTACGAGCAGTACTTC
d_gene: TRBD1; j_gene: TRBJ2-5; abundance: .; v_gene: TRBV24-1; CDR3aa: CATSDDRGAQETQYF; CDR3nt: TGTGCCACCAGTGACGACAGGGGTGCCCAAGAGACCCAGTACTTC
d_gene: TRBD1; j_gene: TRBJ1-5; abundance: .; v_gene: TRBV7-8; CDR3aa: CASSPGGQGNQPQHF; CDR3nt: TGTGCCAGCAGCCCGGGGGGACAGGGTAATCAGCCCCAGCATTTT
d_gene: .; j_gene: TRBJ2-3; abundance: .; v_gene: TRBV5-6; CDR3aa: CASSPGQFNTDTQYF; CDR3nt: TGTGCCAGCAGCCCCGGACAGTTCAACACAGATACGCAGTATTTT
d_gene: .; j_gene: TRBJ2-2; abundance: .; v_gene: TRBV11-2; CDR3aa: CASINRGESSNTGELFF; CDR3nt: TGTGCCAGCATCAATAGGGGGGAGTCCTCTAACACCGGGGAGCTGTTTTTT
d_gene: TRBD2; j_gene: TRBJ2-1; abundance: many; v_gene: TRBV20-1; CDR3aa: CSARDPTSGGNEQFF; CDR3nt: TGCAGTGCTAGAGATCCGACTAGCGGGGGGAATGAGCAGTTCTTC
d_gene: TRBD2; j_gene: TRBJ2-1; abundance: .; v_gene: TRBV6-2/TRBV6-3; CDR3aa: CASSPSGSTEQFF; CDR3nt: TGTGCCAGCAGTCCGAGCGGGAGCACTGAGCAGTTCTTC
d_gene: TRBD2; j_gene: TRBJ2-1; abundance: .; v_gene: TRBV5-1; CDR3aa: CASSSPGGASNNEQFF; CDR3nt: TGCGCCAGCAGCTCCCCCGGGGGGGCATCGAACAATGAGCAGTTCTTC
d_gene: .; j_gene: TRBJ2-1; abundance: .; v_gene: TRBV11-1; CDR3aa: CASSLEGLPNNEQFF; CDR3nt: TGTGCCAGCAGCTTAGAAGGCCTGCCAAACAATGAGCAGTTCTTC
d_gene: TRBD1; j_gene: TRBJ2-7; abundance: .; v_gene: TRBV20-1; CDR3aa: CSASWDREYEQYF; CDR3nt: TGCAGTGCTAGCTGGGACAGGGAGTACGAGCAGTACTTC
d_gene: TRBD2; j_gene: TRBJ2-1; abundance: .; v_gene: TRBV11-2; CDR3aa: CASSLDTSGGYNEQFF; CDR3nt: TGTGCCAGCAGCTTGGACACTAGCGGGGGGTACAATGAGCAGTTCTTC
d_gene: .; j_gene: TRBJ1-2; abundance: .; v_gene: TRBV4-1; CDR3aa: CASSQNRVNYTF; CDR3nt: TGCGCCAGCAGCCAGAACAGGGTAAACTACACCTTC
d_gene: .; j_gene: TRBJ1-1; abundance: .; v_gene: TRBV4-1; CDR3aa: CASSTRDMNTEAFF; CDR3nt: TGCGCCAGCAGCACCCGGGACATGAACACTGAAGCTTTCTTT